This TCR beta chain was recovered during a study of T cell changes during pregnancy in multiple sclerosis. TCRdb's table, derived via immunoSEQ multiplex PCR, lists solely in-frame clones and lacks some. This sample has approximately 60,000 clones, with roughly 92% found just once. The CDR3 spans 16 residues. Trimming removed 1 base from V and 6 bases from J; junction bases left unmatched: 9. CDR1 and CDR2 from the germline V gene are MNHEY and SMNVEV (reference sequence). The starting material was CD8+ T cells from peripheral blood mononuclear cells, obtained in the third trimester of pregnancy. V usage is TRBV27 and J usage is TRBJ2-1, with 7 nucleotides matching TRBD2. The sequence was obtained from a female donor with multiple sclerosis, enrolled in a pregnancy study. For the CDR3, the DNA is TGTGCCAGCAGTTTATACCCCGGACTAGTTCCCAATGAGCAGTTCTTC. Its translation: CASSLYPGLVPNEQFF.